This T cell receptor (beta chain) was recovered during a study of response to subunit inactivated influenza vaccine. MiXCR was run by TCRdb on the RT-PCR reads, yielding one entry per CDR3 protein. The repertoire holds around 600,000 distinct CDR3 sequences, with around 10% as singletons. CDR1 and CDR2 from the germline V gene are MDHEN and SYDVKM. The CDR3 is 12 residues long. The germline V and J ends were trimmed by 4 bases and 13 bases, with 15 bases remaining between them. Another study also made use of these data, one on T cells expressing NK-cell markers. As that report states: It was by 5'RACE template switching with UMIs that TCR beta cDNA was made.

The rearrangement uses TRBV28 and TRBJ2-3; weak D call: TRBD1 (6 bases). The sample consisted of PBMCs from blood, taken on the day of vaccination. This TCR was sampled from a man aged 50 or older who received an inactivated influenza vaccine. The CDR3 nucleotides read TGTGCCAGCAGTTCCTGGACAGATGAGGAGTATTTT. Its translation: CASSSWTDEEYF.